The clone carrying this T cell receptor beta chain was recorded at least ten times. The lymph nodes were axillary draining lymph nodes from breast cancer patients. V was trimmed by 6 bases and J by 2 bases, leaving 11 bases between them. CDR1 and CDR2 (germline): DFQATT, SNEGSKA (reference sequence). The CDR3 contains 13 residues. TCRdb reprocessed the multiplex PCR reads with MiXCR, giving one entry per CDR3 protein. There are 120,000 to 150,000 distinct CDR3 sequences in the sample; about 33% occur only once, and around 2.3% lies in the top ten. The data stem from a study of breast tumors, draining lymph nodes, adjacent tissues.

The chain links TRBV20-1 to TRBJ1-5; tentative D call: TRBD1 (5 bases). The specimen sequenced was axillary lymph node tissue. This receptor was obtained from a female donor with breast cancer. Some clones in this sample may be carry-over from other donors' samples. The CDR3, as DNA: TGCAGTGCCATCCGGGACGGCAATCAGCCCCAGCATTTT. This codes for CSAIRDGNQPQHF.